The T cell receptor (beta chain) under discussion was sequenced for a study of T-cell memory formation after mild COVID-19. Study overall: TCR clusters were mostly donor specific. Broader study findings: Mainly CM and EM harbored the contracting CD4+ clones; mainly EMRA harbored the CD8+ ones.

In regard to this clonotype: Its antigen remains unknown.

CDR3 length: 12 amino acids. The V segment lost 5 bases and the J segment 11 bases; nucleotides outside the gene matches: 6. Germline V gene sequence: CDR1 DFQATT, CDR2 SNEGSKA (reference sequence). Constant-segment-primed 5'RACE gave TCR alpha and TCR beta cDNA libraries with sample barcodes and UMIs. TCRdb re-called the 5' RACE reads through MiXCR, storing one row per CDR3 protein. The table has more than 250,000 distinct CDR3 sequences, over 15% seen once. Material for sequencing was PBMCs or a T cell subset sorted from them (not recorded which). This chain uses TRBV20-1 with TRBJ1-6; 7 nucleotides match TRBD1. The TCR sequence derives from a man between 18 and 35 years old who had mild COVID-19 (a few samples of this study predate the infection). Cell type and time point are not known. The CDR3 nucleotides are TGCAGTGCTCGCACAGGGGATCCACCCCTCCACTTT. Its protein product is CSARTGDPPLHF.